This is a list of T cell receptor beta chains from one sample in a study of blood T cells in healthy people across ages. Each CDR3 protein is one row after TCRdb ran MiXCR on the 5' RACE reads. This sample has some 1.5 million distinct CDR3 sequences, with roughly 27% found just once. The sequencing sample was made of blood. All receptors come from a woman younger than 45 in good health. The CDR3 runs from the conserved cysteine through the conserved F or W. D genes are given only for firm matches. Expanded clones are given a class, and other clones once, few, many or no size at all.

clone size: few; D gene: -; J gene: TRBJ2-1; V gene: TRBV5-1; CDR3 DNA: TGCGCCAGCAGCTTGGGCCTCAGGCCTGAGGATGAGCAGTTCTTC; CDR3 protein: CASSLGLRPEDEQFF
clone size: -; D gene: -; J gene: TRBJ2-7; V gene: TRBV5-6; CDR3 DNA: TGTGCCAGCAGCTTGGGGGCTAGCGACTACTCCTACGAGCAGTACTTC; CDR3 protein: CASSLGASDYSYEQYF
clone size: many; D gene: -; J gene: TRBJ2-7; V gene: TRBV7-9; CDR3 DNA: TGTGCCAGCAGCTTAACCCAACAGGGGACTTCGAGGGTGTACGAGCAGTACTTC; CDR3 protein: CASSLTQQGTSRVYEQYF
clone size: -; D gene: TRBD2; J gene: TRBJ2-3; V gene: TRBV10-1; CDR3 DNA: TGCGCCAGCTCCGGACTAGGGCAGACAGATACGCAGTATTTT; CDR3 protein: CASSGLGQTDTQYF
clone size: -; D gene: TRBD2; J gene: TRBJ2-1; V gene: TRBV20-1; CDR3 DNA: TGCAGTACCCTCCACTTCGTAGCGGGGACTAACAATGAGCAGTTCTTC; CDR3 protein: CSTLHFVAGTNNEQFF
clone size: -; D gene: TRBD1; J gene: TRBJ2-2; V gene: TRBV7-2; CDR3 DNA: TGTGCCAGCAGCCTTCTGAGGACAGGGGTACTCGGGGAGCTGTTTTTT; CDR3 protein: CASSLLRTGVLGELFF
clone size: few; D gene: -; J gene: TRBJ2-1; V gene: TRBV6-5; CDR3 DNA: TGTGCCAGCAGACCTCTAGCCTCGAGCGATGAGCAGTTCTTC; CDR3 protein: CASRPLASSDEQFF
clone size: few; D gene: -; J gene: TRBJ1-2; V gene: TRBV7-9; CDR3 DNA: TGTGCCAGCACCCTCCGGGGAGGCGGCTACACCTTC; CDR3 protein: CASTLRGGGYTF
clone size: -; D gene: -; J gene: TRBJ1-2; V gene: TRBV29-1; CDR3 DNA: TGCAGCGTGGAACACAGGGAGCCACGCTATGGCTACACCTTC; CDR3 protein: CSVEHREPRYGYTF
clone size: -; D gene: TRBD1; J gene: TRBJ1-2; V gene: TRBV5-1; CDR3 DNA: TGCGCCAGCCGCTGGGGACAGGATGCCTCCTATGGCTACACCTTC; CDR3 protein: CASRWGQDASYGYTF
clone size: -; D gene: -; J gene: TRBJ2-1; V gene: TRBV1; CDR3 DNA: TGCACCAGCAGCCAAGTCGGGGACAGGTACAATGAGCAGTTCTTC; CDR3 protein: CTSSQVGDRYNEQFF
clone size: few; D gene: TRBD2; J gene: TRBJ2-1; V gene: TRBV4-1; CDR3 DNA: TGCGCCAGCAGCCAACATCCTTATGAGCGGGGGACCTACAATGAGCAGTTCTTC; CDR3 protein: CASSQHPYERGTYNEQFF
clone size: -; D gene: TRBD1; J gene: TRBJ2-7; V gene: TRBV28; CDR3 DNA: TGTGCCAGCAGAATCGGGACAGGGATTGGTTACGAGCAGTACTTC; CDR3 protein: CASRIGTGIGYEQYF
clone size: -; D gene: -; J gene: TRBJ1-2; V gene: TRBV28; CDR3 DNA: TGTGCCAGCAGCAGGAATGGCTACACCTTC; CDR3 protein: CASSRNGYTF
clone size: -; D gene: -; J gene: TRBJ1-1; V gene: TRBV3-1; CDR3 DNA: TGTGCCAGCAGCCAAGGCAGGGACGGCACTGAAGCTTTCTTT; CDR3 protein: CASSQGRDGTEAFF
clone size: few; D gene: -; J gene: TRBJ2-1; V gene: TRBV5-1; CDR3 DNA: TGCGCCAGCAGCCCAACAGCGGGCAGGTCCTACAATGAGCAGTTCTTC; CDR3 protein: CASSPTAGRSYNEQFF
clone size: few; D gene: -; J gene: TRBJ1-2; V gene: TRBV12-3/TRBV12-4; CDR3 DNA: TGTGCCAGCAGTTTAGGGTCCGTGGATGGCTGCACCTTC; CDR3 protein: CASSLGSVDGCTF
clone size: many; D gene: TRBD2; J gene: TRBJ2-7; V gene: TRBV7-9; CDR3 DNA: TGTGCCTGGGTAGCGGGGGAATACGAGCAGTACTTC; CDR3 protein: CAWVAGEYEQYF
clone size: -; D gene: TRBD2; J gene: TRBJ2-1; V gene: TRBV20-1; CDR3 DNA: TGCAGTGCTCTGGCTGGGTTTAGCGGGAGGTACAATGAGCAGTTCTTC; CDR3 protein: CSALAGFSGRYNEQFF
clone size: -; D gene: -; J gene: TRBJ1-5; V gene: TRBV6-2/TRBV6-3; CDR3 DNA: TGTGCCAGCAGTTACCTCCCAGACAGCAATCAGCCCCAGCATTTT; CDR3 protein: CASSYLPDSNQPQHF
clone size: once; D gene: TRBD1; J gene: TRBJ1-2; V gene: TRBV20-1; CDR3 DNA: TGCAGTGCTAGAGAGAGGGACAGAAACTATGGCTACACCTTC; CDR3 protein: CSARERDRNYGYTF
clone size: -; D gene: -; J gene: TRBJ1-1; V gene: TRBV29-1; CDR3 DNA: TGCAGCGGGACCGCCCCCGGGACTGCCGACACTGAAGCTTTCTTT; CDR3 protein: CSGTAPGTADTEAFF
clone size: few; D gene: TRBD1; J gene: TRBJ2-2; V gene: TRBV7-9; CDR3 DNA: TGTGCCAGCAGCCCGAGGACAGGTCCCGGGGAGCTGTTTTTT; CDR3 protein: CASSPRTGPGELFF
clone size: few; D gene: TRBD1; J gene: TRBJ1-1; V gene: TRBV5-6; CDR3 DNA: TGTGCCAGCAGCTTGGAAATCAAGAGGGGGCAGGCTTTCTTT; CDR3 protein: CASSLEIKRGQAFF
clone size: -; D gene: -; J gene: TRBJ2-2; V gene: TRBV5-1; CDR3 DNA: TGCGCCAGCAGCTTGGGGTCGGCAGACTACACCGGGGAGTTGTTTTTT; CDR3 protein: CASSLGSADYTGELFF
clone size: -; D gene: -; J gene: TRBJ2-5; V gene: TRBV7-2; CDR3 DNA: TGTGCCACCCCGAGAGAGTCTCAAGAGACCCAGTACTTC; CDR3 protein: CATPRESQETQYF
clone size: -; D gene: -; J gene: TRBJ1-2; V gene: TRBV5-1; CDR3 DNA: TGCGCCAGCAGCTTGGACTGGGACGGAATCTATGGCTACACCTTC; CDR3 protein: CASSLDWDGIYGYTF
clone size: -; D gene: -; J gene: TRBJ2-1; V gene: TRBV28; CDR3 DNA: TGTGCCAGCAATGATAGCGGAGAACAAGAGACCCAGTTCTTC; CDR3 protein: CASNDSGEQETQFF
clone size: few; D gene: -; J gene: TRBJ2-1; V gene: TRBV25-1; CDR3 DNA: TGTGCCAGCAGTGACCCGCTTGCGCCCTCGAGCTCCTACAATGAGCAGTTCTTC; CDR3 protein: CASSDPLAPSSSYNEQFF
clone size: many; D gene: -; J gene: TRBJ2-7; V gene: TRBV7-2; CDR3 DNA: TGTGCCACCGCCTCCATCCCTTACTCCTACGAGCAGTACTTC; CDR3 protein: CATASIPYSYEQYF
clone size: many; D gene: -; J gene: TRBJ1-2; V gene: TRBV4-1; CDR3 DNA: TGCGCCAGCAGCCAAGATAACAGGGACTATGGCTACACCTTC; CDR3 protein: CASSQDNRDYGYTF
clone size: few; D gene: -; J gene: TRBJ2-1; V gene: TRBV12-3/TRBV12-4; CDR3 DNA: TGTGCCAGCAGTACAGGGACTAAGGGCCGGTCCTACAATGAGCAGTTCTTC; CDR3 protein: CASSTGTKGRSYNEQFF
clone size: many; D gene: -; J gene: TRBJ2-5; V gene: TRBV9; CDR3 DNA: TGTGCCAGCAGCGAACAGGGTCAAGAGACCCAGTACTTC; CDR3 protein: CASSEQGQETQYF
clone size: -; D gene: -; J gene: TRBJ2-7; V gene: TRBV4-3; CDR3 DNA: TGCGCCAGCAGCCAAGAATACAGCGGAAAAAACGTTCAGTACTTC; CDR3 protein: CASSQEYSGKNVQYF
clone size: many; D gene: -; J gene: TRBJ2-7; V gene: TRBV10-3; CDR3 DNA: TGTGCCATCAGTGATGGGGAGATATACGAGCAGTACTTC; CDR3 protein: CAISDGEIYEQYF
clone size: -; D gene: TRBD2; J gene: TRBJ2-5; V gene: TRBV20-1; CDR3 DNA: TGCAGTGCTAGAGATCCTACTAGCGGGAGGTCCCATGAGCAGTACTTC; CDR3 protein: CSARDPTSGRSHEQYF
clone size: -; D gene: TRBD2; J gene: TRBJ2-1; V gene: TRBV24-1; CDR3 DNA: TGTGCCACCAGTGATTTGCAAGGCGGGGGGGGACCCAATGAGCAGTTCTTC; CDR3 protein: CATSDLQGGGGPNEQFF
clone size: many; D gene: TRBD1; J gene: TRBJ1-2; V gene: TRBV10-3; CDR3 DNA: TGTGCCACCAGGGACAGGGGCTATGGCTACACCTTC; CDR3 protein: CATRDRGYGYTF
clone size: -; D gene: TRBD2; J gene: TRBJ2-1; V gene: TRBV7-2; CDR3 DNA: TGTGCCAGCAGCCCTCGCCGGGGCGGGGGGCCCCGGAATGGGCAGTTCTTC; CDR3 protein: CASSPRRGGGPRNGQFF
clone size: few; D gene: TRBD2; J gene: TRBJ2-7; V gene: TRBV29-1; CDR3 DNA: TGCAGCGCCGGCGGGGGTGGGACTAGCGCCGGGAGCTCCTACAATGAGCAGTACTTC; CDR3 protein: CSAGGGGTSAGSSYNEQYF
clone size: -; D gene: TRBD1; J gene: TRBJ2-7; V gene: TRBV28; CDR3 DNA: TGTGCCAGCGGGACAGGGATGGACGAGCAGTACTTC; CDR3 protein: CASGTGMDEQYF
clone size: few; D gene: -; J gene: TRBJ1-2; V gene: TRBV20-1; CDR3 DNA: TGCAGTGCTGGGGAAAAGGGGCAGGGGTTGAATGGCTACACCTTC; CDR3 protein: CSAGEKGQGLNGYTF
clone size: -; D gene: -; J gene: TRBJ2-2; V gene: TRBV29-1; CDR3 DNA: TGCAGCGTTGAATTACAGGGTCAGCGGACCGGGGAGCTGTTTTTT; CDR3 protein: CSVELQGQRTGELFF
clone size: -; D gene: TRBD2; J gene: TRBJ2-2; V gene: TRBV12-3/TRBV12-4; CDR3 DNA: TGTGCCAGCAGCCAACTAGCGGGGTCCGGGGAGCTGTTTTTT; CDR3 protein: CASSQLAGSGELFF
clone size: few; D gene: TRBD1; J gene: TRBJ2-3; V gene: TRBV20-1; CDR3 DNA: TGCAGTGCTAACGGTCAGGGGGTGAGCACAGATACGCAGTATTTT; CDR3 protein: CSANGQGVSTDTQYF
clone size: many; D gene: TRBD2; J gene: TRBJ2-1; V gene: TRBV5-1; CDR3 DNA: TGCGCCAGCAGCCCTGACCTAGCGGGCTACAATGAGCAGTTCTTC; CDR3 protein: CASSPDLAGYNEQFF
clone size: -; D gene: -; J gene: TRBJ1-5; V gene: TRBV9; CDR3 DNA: TGTGCCAGCAGTGTCTGGGCGGATAGCAATCAGCCCCAGCATTTT; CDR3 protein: CASSVWADSNQPQHF
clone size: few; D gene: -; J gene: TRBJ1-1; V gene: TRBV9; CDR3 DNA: TGTGCCAGCAGCGCCTCGGGGCACCCCTGGGACACTGAAGCTTTCTTT; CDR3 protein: CASSASGHPWDTEAFF
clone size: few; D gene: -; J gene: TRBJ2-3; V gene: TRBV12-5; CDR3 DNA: TGTGCTAGTGGTTCTGACCGCAAATTGGGCGGGAAAACAGATACGCAGTATTTT; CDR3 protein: CASGSDRKLGGKTDTQYF
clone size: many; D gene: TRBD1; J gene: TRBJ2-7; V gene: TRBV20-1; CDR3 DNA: TGCAGTGCTTGGGACAGCTTCGAGCAGTACTTC; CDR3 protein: CSAWDSFEQYF
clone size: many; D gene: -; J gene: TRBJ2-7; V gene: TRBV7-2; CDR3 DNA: TGTGCCAGCAGCTCCAATGGGCCAATGCTAATCAACGAGCAGTACTTC; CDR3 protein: CASSSNGPMLINEQYF
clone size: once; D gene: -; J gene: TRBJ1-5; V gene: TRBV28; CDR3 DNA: TGTGCCAGCAGTTCCCCCGACATTCAGCCCCAGCATTTT; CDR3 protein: CASSSPDIQPQHF
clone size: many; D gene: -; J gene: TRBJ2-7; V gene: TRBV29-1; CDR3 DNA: TGCAGCGTTAGGCGTGGGTTAGGGTCCGACGAGCAGTACTTC; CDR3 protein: CSVRRGLGSDEQYF